The 11 T cell receptor beta chains listed next were all sequenced from one sample in a study of blood T cells in healthy people across ages. Together with a sample-barcoded 5' primer, a J-beta primer mix was included in a second PCR lasting about 6 to 12 cycles. One entry per CDR3 protein, called by TCRdb with MiXCR from the 5' RACE reads. The sample carries fewer than 1,000,000 distinct CDR3 sequences, about half recorded once. The sample was blood. These receptors all come from an elderly man in good health.

This chain uses TRBV5-6 with TRBJ1-4; D remains ambiguous. The CDR3 has 14 amino acids. CDR1 and CDR2 from the germline V gene are SGHDT and YYEEEE. V lost 2 bases and J lost 4, with 9 bases in between. The CDR3 loop is CASSFMMGNEKLFF. The CDR3 DNA is TGTGCCAGCAGCTTTATGATGGGTAATGAAAAACTGTTTTTT.

In this sample, this clonotype turned up many times. The chain couples TRBV28 to TRBJ2-7; possible D gene TRBD2, 6 bases. The CDR3 has 13 residues. V was cut by 10 bases and J by 0 bases, with 13 bases left in between. Germline V gene lookup returns CDR1 MDHEN and CDR2 SYDVKM. The CDR3 DNA is TGTGCCATAACGGGGAGGAGCTCCTACGAGCAGTACTTC. It codes for CAITGRSSYEQYF.

This chain links TRBV24-1 with TRBJ2-7; 8 bases fit TRBD2. There are 13 residues in the CDR3. The V gene end was trimmed by 4 bases and the J gene end by 7 bases; junction bases not matched to a gene: 5. The germline V gene has CDR1 KGHDR and CDR2 SFDVKD. CDR3 DNA sequence: TGTGCCACCAGTGACTGGACTAGCTTTGAGCAGTACTTC. Its translation: CATSDWTSFEQYF.

The chain uses TRBV4-3 and TRBJ2-2; 9 positions match TRBD2. V trimming: 4 bases; J trimming: 7 bases; junction bases outside the gene matches: 7. The V gene's germline CDR1 is LGHNA and CDR2 YSLEER. This CDR3 is built from 15 residues. The CDR3 DNA reads as TGCGCCAGCAGCCGCGAGACTAGCGGTGTCGGGGAGCTGTTTTTT. Translated, it gives CASSRETSGVGELFF.

This clonotype was observed many times. The rearrangement joins TRBV7-2 to TRBJ2-3; 8 bases line up with TRBD1. The germline gives CDR1 SGHTA, CDR2 FQGNSA. The trim removed 2 bases at V and 6 bases at J, leaving 7 bases unmatched. CDR3 size: 15 residues. CDR3 sequence (DNA): TGTGCCAGCAGCTTATCTGGACAGGGCTTGGATACGCAGTATTTT. Encoded protein: CASSLSGQGLDTQYF. Drawing the rest from reference TRBV7-2 and TRBJ2-3, the complete variable domain is GAGVSQSPSNKVTEKGKDVELRCDPISGHTALYWYRQSLGQGLEFLIYFQGNSAPDKSGLPSDRFSAERTGGSVSTLTIQRTQQEDSAVYLCASSLSGQGLDTQYFGPGTRLTVL.

This chain connects TRBV5-1 to TRBJ1-1, with D possibly TRBD1 on 5 matching bases. Trimming cost V 4 bases and J 4 bases, with 11 bases left between them. The germline V gene has CDR1 SGHRS and CDR2 YFSETQ. The CDR3 covers 13 residues. For the CDR3, the DNA is TGCGCCAGCAGCGGGCCGGGGGGCACTGAAGCTTTCTTT. This gives the protein CASSGPGGTEAFF.

The sample holds a few counts of this clonotype. This rearrangement joins TRBV5-1 to TRBJ2-5; TRBD2 might be the D (5 bases). V lost 6 bases and J 4 bases, leaving 16 bases between the germline ends. Germline CDR1 and CDR2: SGHRS and YFSETQ. The CDR3 covers 14 residues. As DNA, the CDR3 is TGCGCCAGCAAACTAAATGCACGGGGAGAGACCCAGTACTTC. Its translation: CASKLNARGETQYF.

V gene TRBV14 combines with J gene TRBJ1-1; D perhaps matches TRBD1 (5 bases). Trimming stripped 11 bases from V and 7 bases from J, with 17 bases between. Looked up from germline, CDR1 is SGHDN and CDR2 is FVKESK. The CDR3 contains 12 residues. The CDR3 loop is CAGGTERGEAFF. The CDR3 region has the DNA TGTGCCGGAGGGACCGAACGGGGTGAAGCTTTCTTT. Looking up the rest from reference TRBV14 and TRBJ1-1 gives the full variable domain: EAGVTQFPSHSVIEKGQTVTLRCDPISGHDNLYWYRRVMGKEIKFLLHFVKESKQDESGMPNNRFLAERTGGTYSTLKVQPAELEDSGVYFCAGGTERGEAFFGQGTRLTVV.

This clonotype came up a few times. This chain uses TRBV29-1 with TRBJ2-1, with 11 positions matching TRBD2. Per germline, CDR1 SQVTM and CDR2 ANQGSEA. CDR3 size: 14 residues. The V segment lost 4 bases and the J segment 7 bases; nucleotides outside the gene matches: 6. The CDR3 coding sequence is TGCAGCGTTGTGCCGGGACTAGCGGAAAATGAGCAGTTCTTC. Its protein is CSVVPGLAENEQFF.

This clonotype came up a few times. The CDR3 spells CASSPQDSAPQYF. CDR3 DNA sequence: TGTGCCAGCAGCCCGCAGGACTCCGCACCCCAGTACTTC. The chain combines TRBV7-9 with TRBJ2-5; tentative D call: TRBD2 (5 bases). The CDR3 loop spans 13 amino acids. The germline V gene has CDR1 SEHNR and CDR2 FQNEAQ (reference sequence). V was pared by 5 bases and J by 9 bases, with 16 bases between. The entire variable domain, with the rest obtained from reference TRBV7-9 and TRBJ2-5, is as follows: DTGVSQNPRHKITKRGQNVTFRCDPISEHNRLYWYRQTLGQGPEFLTYFQNEAQLEKSRLLSDRFSAERPKGSFSTLEIQRTEQGDSAMYLCASSPQDSAPQYFGPGTRLLVL.

The chain is built from TRBV10-3 and TRBJ2-1; D remains ambiguous. V lost 1 base to trimming and J lost 5 bases, with 9 bases between them. The CDR3 contains 14 residues. Germline lookup yields CDR1 ENHRY and CDR2 SYGVKD. Here the CDR3 reads CAISEWSEDNEQFF. In DNA form, the CDR3 reads TGTGCCATCAGTGAGTGGAGCGAGGACAATGAGCAGTTCTTC.